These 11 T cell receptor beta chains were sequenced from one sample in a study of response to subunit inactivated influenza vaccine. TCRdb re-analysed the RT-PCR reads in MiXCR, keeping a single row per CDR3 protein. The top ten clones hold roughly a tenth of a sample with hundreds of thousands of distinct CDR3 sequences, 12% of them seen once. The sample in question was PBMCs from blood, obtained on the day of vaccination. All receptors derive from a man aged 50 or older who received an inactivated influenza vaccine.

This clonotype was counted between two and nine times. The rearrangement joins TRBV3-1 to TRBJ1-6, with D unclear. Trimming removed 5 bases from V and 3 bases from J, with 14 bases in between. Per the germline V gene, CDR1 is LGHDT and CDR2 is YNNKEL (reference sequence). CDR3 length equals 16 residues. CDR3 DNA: TGTGCCAGCAGCTCCGGCCGACGAAGCTATAATTCACCCCTCCACTTT. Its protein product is CASSSGRRSYNSPLHF.

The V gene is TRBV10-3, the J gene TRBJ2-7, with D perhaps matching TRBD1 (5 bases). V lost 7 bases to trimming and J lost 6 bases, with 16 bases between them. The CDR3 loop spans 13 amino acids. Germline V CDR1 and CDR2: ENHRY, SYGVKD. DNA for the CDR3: TGTGCCATCAAAATGCAGGCAGGGCCCGAGCAGTACTTC. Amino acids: CAIKMQAGPEQYF.

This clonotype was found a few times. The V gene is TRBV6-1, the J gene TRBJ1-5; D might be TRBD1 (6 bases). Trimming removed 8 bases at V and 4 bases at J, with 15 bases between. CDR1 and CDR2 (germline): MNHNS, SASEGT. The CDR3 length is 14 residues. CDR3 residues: CASAGGRRNQPQHF. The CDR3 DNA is TGTGCCAGCGCGGGGGGCAGAAGGAATCAGCCCCAGCATTTT.

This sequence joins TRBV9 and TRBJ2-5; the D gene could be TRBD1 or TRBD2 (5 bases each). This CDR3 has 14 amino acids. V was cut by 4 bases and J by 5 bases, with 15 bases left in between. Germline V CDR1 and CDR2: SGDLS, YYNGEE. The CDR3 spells CASSPPWGTETQYF. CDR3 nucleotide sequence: TGTGCCAGCAGCCCCCCCTGGGGGACGGAGACCCAGTACTTC.

CDR3 nucleotides: TGTGCCAGCAGCTTAGCCGCGGTACTCCAAGAGACCCAGTACTTC. This codes for CASSLAAVLQETQYF. The chain couples TRBV7-9 to TRBJ2-5; unclear D gene. Germline CDR1 is SEHNR and CDR2 is FQNEAQ (reference sequence). V gave up 0 bases and J gave up 1 base, with 9 bases separating them. The CDR3 sequence is 15 residues long.

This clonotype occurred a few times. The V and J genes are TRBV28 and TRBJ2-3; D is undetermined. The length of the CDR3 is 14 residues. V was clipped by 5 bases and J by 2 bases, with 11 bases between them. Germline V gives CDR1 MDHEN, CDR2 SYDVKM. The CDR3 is CASSTDLFTDTQYF. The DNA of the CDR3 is TGTGCCAGCAGTACCGACCTATTCACAGATACGCAGTATTTT. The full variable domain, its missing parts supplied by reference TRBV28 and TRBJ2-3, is DVKVTQSSRYLVKRTGEKVFLECVQDMDHENMFWYRQDPGLGLRLIYFSYDVKMKEKGDIPEGYSVSREKKERFSLILESASTNQTSMYLCASSTDLFTDTQYFGPGTRLTVL.

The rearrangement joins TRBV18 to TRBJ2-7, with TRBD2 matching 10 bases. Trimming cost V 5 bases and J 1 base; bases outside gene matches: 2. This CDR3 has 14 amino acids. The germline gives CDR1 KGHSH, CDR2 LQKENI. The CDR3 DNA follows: TGTGCCAGCTCAACGGGACTAGCGTCCTACGAGCAGTACTTC. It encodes CASSTGLASYEQYF.

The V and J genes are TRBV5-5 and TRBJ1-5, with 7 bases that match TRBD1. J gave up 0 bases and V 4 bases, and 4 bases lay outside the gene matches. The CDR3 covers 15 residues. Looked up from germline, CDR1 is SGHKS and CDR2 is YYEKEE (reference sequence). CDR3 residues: CASSIQGHSNQPQHF. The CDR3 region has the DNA TGTGCCAGCAGCATACAGGGGCATAGCAATCAGCCCCAGCATTTT.

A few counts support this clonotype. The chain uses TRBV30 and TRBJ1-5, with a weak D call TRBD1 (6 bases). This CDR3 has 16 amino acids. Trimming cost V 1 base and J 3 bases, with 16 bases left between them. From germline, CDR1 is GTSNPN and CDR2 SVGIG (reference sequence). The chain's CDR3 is CAWSARTGGHNQPQHF. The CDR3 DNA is TGTGCCTGGAGTGCCCGGACGGGGGGGCACAATCAGCCCCAGCATTTT.

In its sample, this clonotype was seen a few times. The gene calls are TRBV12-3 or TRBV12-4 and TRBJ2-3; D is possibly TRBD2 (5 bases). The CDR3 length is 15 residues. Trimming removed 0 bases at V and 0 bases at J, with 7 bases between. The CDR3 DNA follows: TGTGCCAGCAGTTTAGCTAGCGATAGCACAGATACGCAGTATTTT. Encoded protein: CASSLASDSTDTQYF.

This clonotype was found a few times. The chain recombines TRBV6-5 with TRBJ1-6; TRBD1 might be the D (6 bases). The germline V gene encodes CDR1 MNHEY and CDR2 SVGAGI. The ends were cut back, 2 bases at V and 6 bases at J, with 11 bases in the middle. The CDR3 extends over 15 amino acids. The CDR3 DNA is TGTGCCAGCAGTTACGAAACAGGGACTAATTCACCCCTCCACTTT. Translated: CASSYETGTNSPLHF.